This T cell receptor beta chain was found in a study of cytomegalovirus exposure and HLA in healthy donors. Broader study findings: The authors enumerated around 150 TCR beta chains as linked to cytomegalovirus.

CDR3 length: 15 amino acids. CDR1 and CDR2 (germline): SEHNR, FQNEAQ (reference sequence). The V end was cut by 2 bases, the J end by 0 bases, with 9 bases between. Concerning this clone: As yet, its antigen is unknown.

The method was immunoSEQ multiplex PCR; TCRdb's version includes in-frame clones alone and lacks a portion of them. The sample records about 130,000 clones, about 93% being singletons. The rearrangement joins TRBV7-9 to TRBJ2-3, with D hard to call. The receptor was isolated from a woman younger than 30 in good health and CMV-seronegative. What was sequenced was PBMCs. The CDR3 spells CASSLWAASTDTQYF. The CDR3, as DNA: TGTGCCAGCAGCTTATGGGCAGCTAGCACAGATACGCAGTATTTT.